What follows is one T cell receptor (beta chain) and its context. Germline V gives CDR1 SEHNR, CDR2 FQNEAQ (reference sequence). The CDR3 is 20 residues long. The V segment lost 4 bases and the J segment 0 bases; nucleotides outside the gene matches: 18. This entry is derived from a study of low-dose radiotherapy and immunotherapy resistance in tumors. Primers targeting TRAV and TRBV primed first-strand cDNA, covering alpha and beta chains. Amplification of TCRs used a constant-region primer and V-primer adapter for 20 PCR cycles. Isolated mRNA was amplified by in vitro transcription. From the reads, TCRdb called clonotypes with MiXCR, one entry per CDR3 protein. The table records about 9,200 distinct CDR3 sequences, about two fifths of them present only once.

This rearrangement joins TRBV7-9 to TRBJ2-7, with 10 bases identical to TRBD1. The receptor was isolated from a human donor with advanced metastatic prostate, ovarian, gallbladder or colorectal cancer (not recorded which). This table probably holds off-target reads from a library built for another chain. CDR3: CASSSMGQGRKVLSSYEQYF. In DNA form, the CDR3 reads TGTGCCAGCAGCTCCATGGGACAGGGGAGAAAGGTGCTTAGCTCCTACGAGCAGTACTTC.